A single TCR beta chain is shown here with its context. The antigen is unknown. The data belong to a study of cytomegalovirus exposure and HLA in healthy donors. 60 Vbeta and 13 Jbeta primers were used in PCR. Data came from immunoSEQ multiplex PCR; TCRdb stores just in-frame clones and leaves some out. The repertoire includes approximately 160,000 clones, roughly four fifths of them detected once, and around 1.5% sits in the top ten. This CDR3 has 15 residues. V lost 0 bases to trimming and J lost 4 bases, with 13 bases between them. Germline V gives CDR1 GTSNPN, CDR2 SVGIG (reference sequence). Notes on the study in general: TCR beta chains numbering under 200 were designated cytomegalovirus-associated.

V is TRBV30 and J is TRBJ2-1, with a tentative D call TRBD2 (6 bases). The clonotype comes from a middle-aged man in good health and CMV-seronegative. What was sequenced was PBMCs. The CDR3 spells CAWSVQTGAYNEQFF. The DNA for the CDR3 is TGTGCCTGGAGTGTACAGACGGGAGCGTACAATGAGCAGTTCTTC.